Here is one T cell receptor beta chain with its context. Germline loops: CDR1 SGDLS, CDR2 YYNGEE. V shed 0 bases and J shed 6 bases, with 10 bases lying between them. This CDR3 is built from 14 residues. The sample belongs to a study of cytomegalovirus exposure and HLA in healthy donors. Profiled with immunoSEQ multiplex PCR; TCRdb holds only in-frame clones, not every one. The table includes about 130,000 clones, 85% to 90% detected once. This sequence was found in a woman between 25 and 40 years old in good health and CMV-seropositive. Material for sequencing was PBMCs. The rearrangement joins TRBV9 to TRBJ2-1, with a tentative D call TRBD2 (5 bases). The CDR3 loop is CASSVGGSANEQFF. The CDR3, as DNA: TGTGCCAGCAGCGTAGGTGGTAGCGCCAATGAGCAGTTCTTC.